The 30 T cell receptor beta chains below were found in one sample sequenced in a study of T-cell memory formation after mild COVID-19. TCRdb processed the 5' RACE reads anew with MiXCR; each CDR3 protein has one entry. The sample contains approximately 210,000 distinct CDR3 sequences, 25% to 35% of which appear only once. Sequenced sample: PBMCs or a T cell subset sorted from them (not recorded which). Every receptor here comes from an adult woman who had mild COVID-19 (a few samples of this study predate the infection). Cell type and time point are not known.

DNA of the CDR3: TGTGCCAGCAGTACCGAATGGGGACAGAGCGAAGCTTTCTTT. It translates to CASSTEWGQSEAFF. The chain employs TRBV6-2 or TRBV6-3 and TRBJ1-1, with TRBD1 matching 7 bases. Germline CDR1 reads MNHEY; CDR2 reads SVGEGT. V gave up 5 bases and J gave up 8 bases; unmatched junction bases: 11. This CDR3 spans 14 amino acids.

The chain carries TRBV25-1 and TRBJ2-7; tentatively, D is TRBD2 (5 bases). Trimming cost V 3 bases and J 4 bases, with 22 bases left between them. Per germline, CDR1 MGHDK and CDR2 SYGVNS. The CDR3 runs to 17 residues. CDR3 in amino acids: CASSDPSPGFYGYEQYF. In DNA form, the CDR3 reads TGTGCCAGCAGTGATCCCAGCCCGGGGTTTTATGGGTACGAGCAGTACTTC.

J is TRBJ2-3 and V is TRBV4-3; tentatively, D is TRBD2 (5 bases). CDR3 length: 15 amino acids. Trimming cost V 1 base and J 1 base, with 9 bases left between them. CDR1 and CDR2 (germline): LGHNA, YSLEER. The CDR3 coding sequence is TGCGCCAGCAGCCAAGGACTATATGGCACAGATACGCAGTATTTT. Amino acids: CASSQGLYGTDTQYF.

This clonotype was counted a few times. This rearrangement joins TRBV7-8 to TRBJ2-1; 13 nucleotides line up with TRBD2. Germline V gene data show CDR1 as SGHVS and CDR2 as FQNEAQ. The CDR3 consists of 15 residues. Trimming at V came to 6 bases and at J to 4 bases, leaving 3 bases not matched to a gene. The CDR3 DNA is TGTGCCAGCAGGTCACTAGCGGGAGGGTACAATGAGCAGTTCTTC. Translation gives CASRSLAGGYNEQFF.

Written as DNA, the CDR3 is TGTGCCAGCAGCGGTAGAGGACAGGGAGGGACCACTGAAGCTTTCTTT. Translated, it gives CASSGRGQGGTTEAFF. V and J are TRBV9 and TRBJ1-1; 8 nucleotides agree with TRBD1. CDR1 is SGDLS, CDR2 YYNGEE, per germline. J was trimmed by 4 bases and V by 3 bases; bases with no gene match: 11. This CDR3 has 16 amino acids.

This clonotype has only a few counts. The CDR3 loop reads CASSQDPNLNSYEQYF. The CDR3 coding sequence is TGCGCCAGCAGCCAAGATCCGAATCTCAACTCCTACGAGCAGTACTTC. The V and J genes are TRBV4-1 and TRBJ2-7; no firm D call. V dropped 0 bases and J dropped 0 bases, with 12 bases sitting between them. CDR3 length: 16 amino acids. Germline CDR1 is MGHRA and CDR2 is YSYEKL.

The chain uses TRBV4-3 and TRBJ2-1, with D uncertain. Germline V gives CDR1 LGHNA, CDR2 YSLEER. This CDR3 is 15 amino acids long. With 1 base removed from V and 4 bases from J, the gap between germline ends came to 11 bases. In nucleotides, the CDR3 is TGCGCCAGCAGCCAAGGCAGAAACGCATACAATGAGCAGTTCTTC. Residues: CASSQGRNAYNEQFF.

The chain has TRBV30 and TRBJ1-5; 8 nucleotides agree with TRBD1. The CDR3 runs 17 residues. V trimming: 2 bases; J trimming: 7 bases; junction bases outside the gene matches: 16. Germline CDR1 is GTSNPN and CDR2 is SVGIG (reference sequence). The DNA for the CDR3 is TGTGCCTGGAGTACGACTACGGGCCAGGGGGCTTACCAGCCCCAGCATTTT. This codes for CAWSTTTGQGAYQPQHF.

This clonotype qualifies as medium-sized. The chain has TRBV9 and TRBJ1-2; no reliable D call. V gave up 3 bases and J gave up 4 bases, with 10 bases separating them. This CDR3 is 13 amino acids long. The germline V gene has CDR1 SGDLS and CDR2 YYNGEE. Here the CDR3 reads CASSGDPGYGYTF. The CDR3 bases are TGTGCCAGCAGCGGTGACCCGGGCTATGGCTACACCTTC. The variable domain in full, with the rest retrieved from reference TRBV9 and TRBJ1-2, is DSGVTQTPKHLITATGQRVTLRCSPRSGDLSVYWYQQSLDQGLQFLIQYYNGEERAKGNILERFSAQQFPDLHSELNLSSLELGDSALYFCASSGDPGYGYTFGSGTRLTVV.

V usage is TRBV7-2 and J usage is TRBJ2-2; 7 bases line up with TRBD2. V trimming: 5 bases; J trimming: 4 bases; junction bases outside the gene matches: 10. Germline CDR1 SGHTA, CDR2 FQGNSA. The CDR3 is 16 residues long. In DNA, the CDR3 is TGTGCCAGCAGCCCGGCCGGGGGGAGTGGCACCGGGGAGCTGTTTTTT. It encodes CASSPAGGSGTGELFF.

This clonotype has more than one count but fewer than ten. The chain carries TRBV2 and TRBJ2-1; no clear D gene. The CDR3 is made up of 12 amino acids. Trimming removed 4 bases at V and 3 bases at J, with 4 bases between. Germline values: CDR1 SNHLY, CDR2 FYNNEI. CDR3 residues: CASSGFYNEQFF. The CDR3 region has the DNA TGTGCCAGCAGTGGGTTCTACAATGAGCAGTTCTTC.

This clonotype was counted a few times. The chain carries TRBV12-3 or TRBV12-4 and TRBJ2-5; TRBD2 matches at 8 bases. The CDR3 length is 16 residues. V was pared by 5 bases and J by 4 bases, with 12 bases of the junction left unmatched. In nucleotides, the CDR3 is TGTGCCAGCAGTACCCGTCGCGGGGGGCGCTTAGAGACCCAGTACTTC. It is translated as CASSTRRGGRLETQYF.

The chain carries TRBV4-2 and TRBJ2-1; 9 bases map to TRBD2. Trimming at V came to 0 bases and at J to 8 bases, leaving 8 bases not matched to a gene. The CDR3 extends over 16 amino acids. From germline, CDR1 is LGHNA and CDR2 YNFKEQ. The CDR3 protein is CASSQERSGRFYEQFF. In DNA, the CDR3 is TGTGCCAGCAGCCAAGAACGAAGCGGGAGGTTCTATGAGCAGTTCTTC.

This clonotype was detected only a few times. The chain uses TRBV19 and TRBJ1-5, with D tentatively TRBD1 (5 bases). Deletions cut 3 bases from V and 6 bases from J, with 15 bases between. Germline V CDR1 and CDR2: LNHDA, SQIVND (reference sequence). The CDR3 is 15 amino acids. In nucleotides, the CDR3 is TGTGCCAGTAGTATTGGGGCCCAGGTGGCTCAGCCCCAGCATTTT. It codes for CASSIGAQVAQPQHF. The complete variable domain, with remaining parts taken from reference TRBV19 and TRBJ1-5, reads DGGITQSPKYLFRKEGQNVTLSCEQNLNHDAMYWYRQDPGQGLRLIYYSQIVNDFQKGDIAEGYSVSREKKESFPLTVTSAQKNPTAFYLCASSIGAQVAQPQHFGDGTRLSIL.

CDR3 region: CASSPIQEPSGNTIYF. CDR3 nucleotide sequence: TGTGCCAGCTCACCTATACAGGAGCCCTCTGGAAACACCATATATTTT. V gene TRBV18 combines with J gene TRBJ1-3; D might be TRBD1 (5 bases). The CDR3 length is 16 residues. Germline V lookup: CDR1 KGHSH, CDR2 LQKENI. The V end lost 3 bases, the J end lost 0 bases, and 12 bases lay between the germline ends.

This clonotype was seen a few times. The chain carries TRBV20-1 and TRBJ2-1; D unresolved. Germline lookup yields CDR1 DFQATT and CDR2 SNEGSKA (reference sequence). The CDR3 totals 12 residues. Deletions cut 3 bases from V and 4 bases from J, with 7 bases between. Here the CDR3 DNA reads TGCAGTGCTAGTCCTACGTACAATGAGCAGTTCTTC. Protein product: CSASPTYNEQFF.

The chain carries TRBV12-3 or TRBV12-4 and TRBJ1-6; tentatively, D is TRBD1 (5 bases). This CDR3 is built from 13 residues. V was shortened by 4 bases and J by 9 bases, with 10 bases between the two germline ends. This CDR3 is CASSYGGVSPLHF. The CDR3, as DNA: TGTGCCAGCAGTTATGGGGGGGTTTCACCCCTCCACTTT.

This clonotype was seen many times. The rearrangement joins TRBV4-3 to TRBJ2-5; D uncertain. The CDR3 extends over 14 amino acids. Germline V lookup: CDR1 LGHNA, CDR2 YSLEER. The V end lost 0 bases, the J end lost 7 bases, and 12 bases lay between the germline ends. The CDR3 loop is CASSQEGQAGTQYF. The CDR3 nucleotides are TGCGCCAGCAGCCAAGAAGGTCAAGCTGGGACCCAGTACTTC.

This clonotype was counted a few times. The rearrangement uses TRBV6-5 and TRBJ2-6; possibly TRBD1 or TRBD2 for D (5 bases each). The length of the CDR3 is 18 residues. Germline CDR1 MNHEY, CDR2 SVGAGI. V gave up 4 bases and J gave up 0 bases, with 16 bases separating them. The CDR3 region is CASSFPGRTRSGANVLTF. In DNA form, the CDR3 reads TGTGCCAGCAGTTTTCCGGGACGGACCCGCTCTGGGGCCAACGTCCTGACTTTC.

This clonotype turned up a few times. V usage is TRBV9 and J usage is TRBJ2-7; 10 nucleotides match TRBD2. CDR1 and CDR2 (germline): SGDLS, YYNGEE. The CDR3 sequence is 16 residues long. V trimming: 0 bases; J trimming: 5 bases; junction bases outside the gene matches: 8. The CDR3 nucleotides read TGTGCCAGCAGCGTAGGGAGCGGGAGGGCCCTTAACGAGCAGTACTTC. Its protein product is CASSVGSGRALNEQYF.

This chain connects TRBV29-1 to TRBJ2-7; 8 positions agree with TRBD1. The junction had 7 bases not matched to a gene; V was cut back by 4 bases and J by 5 bases. Germline CDR1 is SQVTM and CDR2 is ANQGSEA. The CDR3 runs to 13 residues. CDR3 residues: CSVVQGASNEQYF. In nucleotides, the CDR3 is TGCAGCGTTGTTCAGGGGGCGAGCAACGAGCAGTACTTC.

V and J are TRBV30 and TRBJ1-1; the D is unclear. Trimming removed 4 bases at V and 5 bases at J, with 14 bases between. The CDR3 contains 13 residues. CDR1 and CDR2 from the germline V gene are GTSNPN and SVGIG (reference sequence). CDR3 in DNA: TGTGCCTGGAATTGGGCGCAGAATACTGAAGCTTTCTTT. It codes for CAWNWAQNTEAFF.

As DNA, the CDR3 is TGTGCCAGCAGTTACTCGGCCGGTATGAACACTGAAGCTTTCTTT. As protein: CASSYSAGMNTEAFF. This rearrangement joins TRBV6-5 to TRBJ1-1; D is ambiguous. Looked up from germline, CDR1 is MNHEY and CDR2 is SVGAGI. V dropped 0 bases and J dropped 0 bases, with 8 bases sitting between them. CDR3 length equals 15 residues.

This clonotype occurred a few times. The genes are TRBV13 and TRBJ2-1; D gene unclear. CDR1 is PRHDT and CDR2 is FYEKMQ in the germline V gene (reference sequence). The CDR3 contains 12 residues. V dropped 2 bases and J dropped 7 bases, with 6 bases sitting between them. As DNA, the CDR3 is TGTGCCAGCAGCTTAACAGCTAATGAGCAGTTCTTC. This codes for CASSLTANEQFF.

V gene TRBV12-3 or TRBV12-4 combines with J gene TRBJ2-1; D ambiguous. The CDR3 extends over 11 amino acids. Trimming pared 4 bases from V and 8 bases from J, leaving 6 bases between. CDR3 bases: TGTGCCAGCAGTTCTTTAGATGAGCAGTTCTTC. Its protein is CASSSLDEQFF.

This clonotype was seen at least ten times. This chain links TRBV29-1 with TRBJ1-5, with 9 bases lining up with TRBD1. The CDR3 totals 13 residues. Germline-derived CDR1 and CDR2 are SQVTM and ANQGSEA. With V trimmed by 4 bases and J by 5 bases, 3 bases remained unmatched. This chain's CDR3 is CSVGWTGDQPQHF. Written as DNA, the CDR3 is TGCAGCGTTGGGTGGACAGGGGATCAGCCCCAGCATTTT.

This clonotype was seen a handful of times. The genes are TRBV20-1 and TRBJ2-1; D not certain. The CDR3 is made up of 12 amino acids. V lost 3 bases to trimming and J lost 7 bases, with 10 bases between them. The V gene's germline CDR1 is DFQATT and CDR2 SNEGSKA (reference sequence). The CDR3 region is CSASHWPNEQFF. CDR3 in DNA: TGCAGTGCTAGTCATTGGCCGAATGAGCAGTTCTTC.

This clonotype turned up a few times. The CDR3 sequence: CASSLLAGVNNEQFF. DNA of the CDR3: TGTGCCAGCAGTTTATTGGCGGGAGTTAACAATGAGCAGTTCTTC. The chain combines TRBV12-3 or TRBV12-4 with TRBJ2-1; 7 bases are shared with TRBD2. Trimming cost V 2 bases and J 5 bases; bases outside gene matches: 6. The CDR3 has 15 amino acids.

This chain links TRBV5-1 with TRBJ2-2; 8 positions match TRBD1. The CDR3 is made up of 15 amino acids. Germline V gene sequence: CDR1 SGHRS, CDR2 YFSETQ. V shed 4 bases, J shed 1 base, and the junction held 3 bases outside the gene matches. The CDR3 spells CASSTGTGNTGELFF. As DNA, the CDR3 is TGCGCCAGCAGCACCGGGACAGGGAACACCGGGGAGCTGTTTTTT.

CDR3 residues: CSVWDSEETQYF. The CDR3 DNA reads as TGCAGCGTATGGGACAGCGAGGAGACCCAGTACTTC. This chain links TRBV29-1 with TRBJ2-5, with 7 bases lining up with TRBD1. The V gene's germline CDR1 is SQVTM and CDR2 ANQGSEA. J gave up 5 bases and V 6 bases, and 6 bases lay outside the gene matches. CDR3 length equals 12 residues.